Listed here is a single TCR beta chain. Its cognate antigen has yet to be identified. Nothing much larger sits one base from this clone, and base qualities are not available. This entry belongs to a study of blood T cell repertoires in COVID-19 (dated by TCRdb to the early 2020s). Broadly, across the study: The collaborator samples originated in the United States, Italy and Spain and spanned the acute and convalescent phases of COVID-19. The repertoires were released in a freely available public database meant as a resource for research on the immune response to SARS-CoV-2. Where available, HLA class I and class II types were taken from metadata supplied by the sample provider and were not determined by assay-based typing. The sample metadata nearly always contained a de-identified subject ID, COVID-19 status, age in years and sex. The samples were drawn from the first 160 participants of the ongoing ImmuneRACE study and from 1,200 or so subjects provided by 6 global collaborators. Deeply sampled blood TCRbeta repertoires from subjects exposed to, actively infected with, or recovered from COVID-19 were included in the dataset. The material from the prospective study consisted of cDNA or gDNA derived from T cells, B-cell-depleted T cells, or PBMCs. The research as a whole found: How much clinical and demographic metadata was included differed by source and by participant, and the metadata was provided uncurated.

TCRbeta CDR3 regions were amplified from genomic DNA using the immunoSEQ Assay, a bias-controlled multiplex PCR. The original methods were these. Within the assay, amplification of reference gene primers was used to estimate how many nucleated cells each sample contained. To quantify the absolute abundance of each unique TCRbeta CDR3 rearrangement, sequence reads were collapsed and filtered. Productive Simpson clonality was computed per sample as the square root of Simpson's diversity index over productive rearrangements. The clones in this table, taken by TCRdb from immuneACCESS, are in-frame only. Not every clone is retained; where verified, under half of the shortfall comes from an unresolved V gene, and the cause of the rest is unknown. V and J calls and clone size are given by that table; D and trimming were obtained from the DNA. The sample table shows more than 95,000 clones, and roughly four fifths are seen once. About 6.3% of the sample goes to the ten largest clones.

The CDR3, cysteine through phenylalanine, is 16 amino acids long. Only the CDR3 DNA stays, 48 bases, in frame from base 1. CDR1 and CDR2, looked up from the germline V gene, are SGHRS and YFSETQ. V is trimmed back by 0 bases and J by 8 bases, and the junction contains 14 bases that no gene match accounts for. At one collaborating source in Seattle, patients were enrolled during active infection and were followed longitudinally through the course of disease. The collaborating institutions used their own protocols to collect whole blood in K2EDTA tubes. For TCRbeta analysis, collaborators shipped samples as frozen whole blood, isolated PBMCs, or DNA extracted from either of those sample types.

The origin of this receptor is a man older than 75 with COVID-19, enrolled during active disease. The specimen was peripheral blood. The chain is assembled from TRBV5-1 and TRBJ2-7; 7 of the junction bases match TRBD2. This receptor carries the CDR3 CASSLAPQRDLGKQYF. The DNA sequence is TGCGCCAGCAGCTTGGCCCCACAGCGGGACTTAGGAAAGCAGTACTTC.